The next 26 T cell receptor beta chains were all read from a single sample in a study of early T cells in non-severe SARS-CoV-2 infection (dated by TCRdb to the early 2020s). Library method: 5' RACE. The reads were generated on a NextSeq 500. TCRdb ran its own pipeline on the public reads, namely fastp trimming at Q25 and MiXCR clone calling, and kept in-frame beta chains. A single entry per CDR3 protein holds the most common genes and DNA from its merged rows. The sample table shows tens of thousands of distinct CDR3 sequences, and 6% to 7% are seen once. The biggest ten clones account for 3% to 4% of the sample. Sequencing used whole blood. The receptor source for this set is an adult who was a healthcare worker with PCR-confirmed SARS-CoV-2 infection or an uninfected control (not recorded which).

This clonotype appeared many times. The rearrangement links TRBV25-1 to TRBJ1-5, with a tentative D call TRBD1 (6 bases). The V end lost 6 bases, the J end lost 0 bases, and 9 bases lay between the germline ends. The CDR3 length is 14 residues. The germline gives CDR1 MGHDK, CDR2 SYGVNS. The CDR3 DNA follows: TGTGCCAGCAGCAAGACAGGTAGCAATCAGCCCCAGCATTTT. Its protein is CASSKTGSNQPQHF.

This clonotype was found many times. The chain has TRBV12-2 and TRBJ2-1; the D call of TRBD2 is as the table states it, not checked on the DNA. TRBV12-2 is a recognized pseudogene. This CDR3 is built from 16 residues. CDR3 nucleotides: TGTGCAAGTCGCTTAGAAGATCTAGCGGGGCTGGAGGAGCAGTTCTTC. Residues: CASRLEDLAGLEEQFF.

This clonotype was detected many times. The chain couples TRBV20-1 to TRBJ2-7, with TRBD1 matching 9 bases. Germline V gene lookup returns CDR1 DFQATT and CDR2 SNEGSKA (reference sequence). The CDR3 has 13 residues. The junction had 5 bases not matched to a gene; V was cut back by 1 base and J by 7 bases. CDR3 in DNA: TGCAGTGCTAGAGCACAGGGGGCAAGGGAGCAGTACTTC. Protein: CSARAQGAREQYF.

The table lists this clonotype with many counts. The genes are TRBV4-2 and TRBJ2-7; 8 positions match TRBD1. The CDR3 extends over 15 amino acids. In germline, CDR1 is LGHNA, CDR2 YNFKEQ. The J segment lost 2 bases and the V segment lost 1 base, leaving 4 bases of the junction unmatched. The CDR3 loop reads CASSQGGQVTYEQYF. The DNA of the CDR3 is TGTGCCAGCAGCCAAGGGGGACAGGTCACCTACGAGCAGTACTTC.

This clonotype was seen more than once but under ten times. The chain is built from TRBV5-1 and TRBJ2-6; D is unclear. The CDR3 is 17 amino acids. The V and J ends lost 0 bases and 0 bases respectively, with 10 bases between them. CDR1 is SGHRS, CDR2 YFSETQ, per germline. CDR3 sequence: CASSLAPGFSGANVLTF. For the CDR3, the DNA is TGCGCCAGCAGCTTGGCACCTGGATTCTCTGGGGCCAACGTCCTGACTTTC.

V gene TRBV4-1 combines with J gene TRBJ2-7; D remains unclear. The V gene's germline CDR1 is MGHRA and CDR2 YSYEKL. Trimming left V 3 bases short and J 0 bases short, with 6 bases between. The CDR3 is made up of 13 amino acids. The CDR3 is CASSHQDSYEQYF. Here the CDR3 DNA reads TGCGCCAGCAGCCATCAGGACTCCTACGAGCAGTACTTC.

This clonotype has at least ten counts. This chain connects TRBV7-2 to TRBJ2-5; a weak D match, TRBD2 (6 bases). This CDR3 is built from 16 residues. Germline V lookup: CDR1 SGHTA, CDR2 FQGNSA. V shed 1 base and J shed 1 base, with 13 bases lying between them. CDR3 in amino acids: CASSLGEWDSQETQYF. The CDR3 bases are TGTGCCAGCAGCTTAGGAGAGTGGGACTCCCAAGAGACCCAGTACTTC.

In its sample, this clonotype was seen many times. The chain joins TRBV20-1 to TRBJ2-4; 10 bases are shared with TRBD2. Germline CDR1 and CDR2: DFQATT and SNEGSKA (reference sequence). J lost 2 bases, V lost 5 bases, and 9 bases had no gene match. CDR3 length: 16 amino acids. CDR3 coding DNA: TGCAGTGCTCAAAGGAGCGGGGGGGCCCCCAAAAACATTCAGTACTTC. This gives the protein CSAQRSGGAPKNIQYF.

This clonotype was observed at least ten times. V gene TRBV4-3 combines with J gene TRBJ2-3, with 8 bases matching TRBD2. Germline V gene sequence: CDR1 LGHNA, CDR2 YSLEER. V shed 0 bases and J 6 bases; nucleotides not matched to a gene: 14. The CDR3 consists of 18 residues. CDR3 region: CASSQDYVHGGAYDTQYF. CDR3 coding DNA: TGCGCCAGCAGCCAAGATTACGTACACGGGGGGGCTTATGATACGCAGTATTTT.

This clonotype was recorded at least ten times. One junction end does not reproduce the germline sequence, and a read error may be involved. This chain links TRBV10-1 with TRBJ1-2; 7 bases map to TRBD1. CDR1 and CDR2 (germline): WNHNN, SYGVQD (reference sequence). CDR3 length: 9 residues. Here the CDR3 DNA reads TGCGCCAGTGTTGGGACAGAAAGCTTC. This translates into CASVGTESF.

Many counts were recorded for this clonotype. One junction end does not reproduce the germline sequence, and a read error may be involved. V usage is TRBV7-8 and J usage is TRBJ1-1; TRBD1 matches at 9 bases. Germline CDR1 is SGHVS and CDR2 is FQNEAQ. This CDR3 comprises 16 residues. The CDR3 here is CASTLDSGQGGGEAFF. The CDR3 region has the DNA TGTGCCAGCACCTTAGACTCGGGACAGGGAGGAGGTGAAGCTTTCTTT.

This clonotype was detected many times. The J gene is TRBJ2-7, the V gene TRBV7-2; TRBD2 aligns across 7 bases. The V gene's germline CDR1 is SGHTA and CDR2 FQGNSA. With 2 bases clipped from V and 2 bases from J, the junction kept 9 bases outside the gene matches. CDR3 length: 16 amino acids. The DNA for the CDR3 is TGTGCCAGCAGCTTAAAGAGCTCAGCGGGGCCCTACGAGCAGTACTTC. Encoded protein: CASSLKSSAGPYEQYF.

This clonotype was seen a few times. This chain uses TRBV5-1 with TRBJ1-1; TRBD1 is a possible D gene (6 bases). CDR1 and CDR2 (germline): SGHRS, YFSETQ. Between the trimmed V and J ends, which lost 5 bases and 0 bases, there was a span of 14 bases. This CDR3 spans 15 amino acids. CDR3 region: CASRGDTRMNTEAFF. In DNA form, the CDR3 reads TGCGCCAGCAGGGGGGACACACGGATGAACACTGAAGCTTTCTTT.

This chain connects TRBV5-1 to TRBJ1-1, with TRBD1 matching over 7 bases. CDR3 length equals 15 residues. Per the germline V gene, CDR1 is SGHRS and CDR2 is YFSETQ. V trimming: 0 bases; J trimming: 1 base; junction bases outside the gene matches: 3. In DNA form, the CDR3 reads TGCGCCAGCAGCTTGGGACAGGGAGGGAACACTGAAGCTTTCTTT. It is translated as CASSLGQGGNTEAFF.

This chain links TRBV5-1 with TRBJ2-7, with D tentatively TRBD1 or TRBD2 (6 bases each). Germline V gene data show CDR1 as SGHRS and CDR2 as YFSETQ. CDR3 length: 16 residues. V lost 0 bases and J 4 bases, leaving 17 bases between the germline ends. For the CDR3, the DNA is TGCGCCAGCAGCTTGGCCGGGGGCGGTGACGGTTACGAGCAGTACTTC. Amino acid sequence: CASSLAGGGDGYEQYF.

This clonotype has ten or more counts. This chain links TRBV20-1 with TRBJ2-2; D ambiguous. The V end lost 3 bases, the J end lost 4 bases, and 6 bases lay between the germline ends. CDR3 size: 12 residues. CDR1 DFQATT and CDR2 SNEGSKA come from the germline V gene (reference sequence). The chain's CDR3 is CSASPGTGELFF. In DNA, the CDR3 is TGCAGTGCTAGTCCGGGCACCGGGGAGCTGTTTTTT.

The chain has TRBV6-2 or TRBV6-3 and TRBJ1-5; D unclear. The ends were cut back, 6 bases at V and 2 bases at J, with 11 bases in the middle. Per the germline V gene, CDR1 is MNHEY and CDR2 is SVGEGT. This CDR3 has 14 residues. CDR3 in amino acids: CASRAGRGNQPQHF. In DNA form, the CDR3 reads TGTGCCAGCAGAGCCGGGAGGGGCAATCAGCCCCAGCATTTT.

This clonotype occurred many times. The CDR3 protein is CSARVPGTPNYEQYF. As DNA, the CDR3 is TGCAGTGCTAGAGTCCCCGGGACCCCCAACTACGAGCAGTACTTC. This chain uses TRBV20-1 with TRBJ2-7; possibly TRBD1 or TRBD2 for D (5 bases each). The CDR3 extends over 15 amino acids. Germline values: CDR1 DFQATT, CDR2 SNEGSKA (reference sequence). V lost 1 base and J lost 3, with 16 bases in between.

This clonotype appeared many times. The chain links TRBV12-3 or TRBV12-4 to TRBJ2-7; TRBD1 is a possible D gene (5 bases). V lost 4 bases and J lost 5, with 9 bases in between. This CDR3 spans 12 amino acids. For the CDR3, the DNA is TGTGCCAGCAGTTCCAGGGTCCACGAGCAGTACTTC. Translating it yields CASSSRVHEQYF.

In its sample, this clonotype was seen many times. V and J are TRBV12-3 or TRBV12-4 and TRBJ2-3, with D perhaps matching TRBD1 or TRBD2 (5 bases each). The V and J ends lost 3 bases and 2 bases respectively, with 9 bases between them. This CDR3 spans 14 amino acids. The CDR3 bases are TGTGCCAGCAGTTTGTTCGGGGCCACAGATACGCAGTATTTT. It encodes CASSLFGATDTQYF.

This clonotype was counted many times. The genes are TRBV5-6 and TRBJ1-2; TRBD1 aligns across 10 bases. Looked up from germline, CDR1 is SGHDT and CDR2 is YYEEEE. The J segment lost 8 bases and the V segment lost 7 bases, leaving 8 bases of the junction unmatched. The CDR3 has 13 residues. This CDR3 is CASRPTGGGGYTF. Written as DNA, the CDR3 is TGTGCCAGCCGCCCGACAGGGGGCGGAGGCTACACCTTC.

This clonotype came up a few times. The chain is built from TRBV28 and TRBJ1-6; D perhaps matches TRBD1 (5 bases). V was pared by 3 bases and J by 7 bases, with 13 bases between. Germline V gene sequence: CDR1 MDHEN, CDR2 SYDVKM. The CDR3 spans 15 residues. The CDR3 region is CASSLAGRANSPLHF. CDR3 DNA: TGTGCCAGCAGTTTGGCGGGACGGGCAAATTCACCCCTCCACTTT. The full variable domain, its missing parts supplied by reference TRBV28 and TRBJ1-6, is DVKVTQSSRYLVKRTGEKVFLECVQDMDHENMFWYRQDPGLGLRLIYFSYDVKMKEKGDIPEGYSVSREKKERFSLILESASTNQTSMYLCASSLAGRANSPLHFGNGTRLTVT.

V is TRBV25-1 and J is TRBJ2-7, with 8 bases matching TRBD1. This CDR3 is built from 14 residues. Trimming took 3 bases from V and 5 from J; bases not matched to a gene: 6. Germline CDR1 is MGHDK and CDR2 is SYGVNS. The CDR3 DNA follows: TGTGCCAGCAGTGACACAGGGGGAAAAAACGAGCAGTACTTC. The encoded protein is CASSDTGGKNEQYF.

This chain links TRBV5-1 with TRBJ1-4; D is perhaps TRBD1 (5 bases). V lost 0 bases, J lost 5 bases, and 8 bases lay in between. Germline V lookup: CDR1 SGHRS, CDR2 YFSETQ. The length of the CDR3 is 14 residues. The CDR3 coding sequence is TGCGCCAGCAGCTTGGACGGGGGAAATGAAAAACTGTTTTTT. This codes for CASSLDGGNEKLFF.

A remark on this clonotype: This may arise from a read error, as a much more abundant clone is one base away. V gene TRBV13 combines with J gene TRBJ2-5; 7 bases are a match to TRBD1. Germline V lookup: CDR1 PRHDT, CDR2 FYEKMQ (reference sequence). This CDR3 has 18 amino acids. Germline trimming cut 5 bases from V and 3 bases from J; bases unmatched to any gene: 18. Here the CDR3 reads CASSATVTGSYLKETQYF. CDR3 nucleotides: TGTGCCAGCAGCGCGACCGTGACAGGGAGTTACCTAAAAGAGACCCAGTACTTC.

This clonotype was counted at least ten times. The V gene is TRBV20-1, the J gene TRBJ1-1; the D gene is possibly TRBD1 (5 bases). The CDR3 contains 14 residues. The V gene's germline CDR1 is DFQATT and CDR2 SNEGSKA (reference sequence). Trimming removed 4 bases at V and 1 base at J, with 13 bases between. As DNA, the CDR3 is TGCAGTGCTACCCCTGGGGCTCGGAACACTGAAGCTTTCTTT. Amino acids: CSATPGARNTEAFF.